This T cell receptor (beta chain) is drawn from a study of cytomegalovirus exposure and HLA in healthy donors. About this clone itself: Its antigen is currently unknown.

The primer mix had 60 Vbeta and 13 Jbeta primers. As handled by the study authors: A follow-up analysis tallied 60 million to 85 million unique TCR beta chains, roughly 10 million shared. Sequencing was performed with immunoSEQ multiplex PCR; in TCRdb, only in-frame clones are kept and a portion is missing. The DNA gave D and trimming, while V, J and clone size come from that table. This sample's table reports 40,000 to 55,000 clones. Study-wide findings and caveats: Within the data, a cluster of highly shared sequence variants was likely a sequencing artifact. A later analysis showed TCR association rates differing by HLA locus, peaking at DRB1 and lowest at HLA-C. CMV antigen specificity was confirmed in vitro for a few CMV-associated chains.

V dropped 5 bases and J dropped 1; count of bases not matched to a gene: 9. Looked up from germline, CDR1 is SGHNT and CDR2 is YENEEA. CDR3 length: 17 residues. The source is a male donor in good health and CMV-seropositive. The chain recombines TRBV11-3 with TRBJ2-2; TRBD2 aligns across 8 bases. Sequencing input: PBMCs. CDR3 sequence reads: CASSRRGLAGNTGELFF. For the CDR3, the DNA is TGTGCCAGCAGCCGACGCGGTCTAGCGGGGAACACCGGGGAGCTGTTTTTT.